These T cell receptor beta chains were read from a single sample in a study of T cell responses to AZD1222 COVID-19 vaccine. Produced via immunoSEQ multiplex PCR; TCRdb's table is partial and in-frame only. The sample has 150,000 to 200,000 clones, roughly 94% seen once. The input for sequencing was peripheral blood, taken 28 days after the second AZD1222 dose. All receptors come from an adult who received the AZD1222 COVID-19 vaccine. Each CDR3 is given with its conserved first and last residue. The order of the fields is CDR3 DNA, CDR3 protein, V gene, J gene, D gene, clone size. D genes are given only for firm matches. A row's size may be missing; if present it is once, few, many or a size class.

TGCGCCAGCAGCCGGACAGGTCTTCATTCACCCCTCCACTTT	CASSRTGLHSPLHF	TRBV5-1	TRBJ1-6	TRBD1	.
TGTGCCAGCAGTTCCTGGAGGGGCTCCTATAATTCACCCCTCCACTTT	CASSSWRGSYNSPLHF	TRBV6-5	TRBJ1-6	.	.
TGTGCCAGCAGCCAAGCAGATACGCAGTATTTT	CASSQADTQYF	TRBV3-1/TRBV3-2	TRBJ2-3	.	once
TGTGCCAGCAGCCAATCGACAGGGGGTGGAGATGGCTACACCTTC	CASSQSTGGGDGYTF	TRBV16	TRBJ1-2	TRBD1	.
TGTGCCAGCAGTTTGACCGGGAACAATCAGCCCCAGCATTTT	CASSLTGNNQPQHF	TRBV27	TRBJ1-5	.	.
TGCGCCAGCAGCCACCGGGACAGGGCCTATGGCTACACCTTC	CASSHRDRAYGYTF	TRBV5-1	TRBJ1-2	TRBD1	once
TGTGCCAGCAGTGATTGGGAGACAACTAATGAAAAACTGTTTTTT	CASSDWETTNEKLFF	TRBV6-1	TRBJ1-4	.	.
TGTGCCAGCAGCCCAGAGGCTAACTATGGCTACACCTTC	CASSPEANYGYTF	TRBV12-3/TRBV12-4	TRBJ1-2	.	.
TGTGCCAGCAGCCACGCCGAGGTTCAGCCCCAGCATTTT	CASSHAEVQPQHF	TRBV3-1/TRBV3-2	TRBJ1-5	.	.
TGTGCCAGCAGTGAGTCTGGGTTCGAGCAGTACTTC	CASSESGFEQYF	TRBV6-1	TRBJ2-7	.	.
TGTGCCAGCAGCCTAGTGCAGGGGGAGCTGTTTTTT	CASSLVQGELFF	TRBV11-3	TRBJ2-2	.	.
TGTGCCAGCAGCCAGCCCGGACAGGGACCTTTCTATGGCTACACCTTC	CASSQPGQGPFYGYTF	TRBV14	TRBJ1-2	TRBD1	.
TGCGCCAGCAGCTTTCGCGGATTTGGAAACACCATATATTTT	CASSFRGFGNTIYF	TRBV5-1	TRBJ1-3	.	.
TGTGCCAGCAGTTACATTTATCCGGGGAACACCGGGGAGCTGTTTTTT	CASSYIYPGNTGELFF	TRBV6-5	TRBJ2-2	.	once
TGCGCCAGCAGCTTGGCACAAAGGGGCGATGAGCAGTTCTTC	CASSLAQRGDEQFF	TRBV5-1	TRBJ2-1	.	.
TGTGCCAGCAGCCCCGACATTAGCTCCTACGAGCAGTACTTC	CASSPDISSYEQYF	TRBV3-1/TRBV3-2	TRBJ2-7	.	.
TGTGCCAGTAGAACTAACGGGGTGCCGGGATACGAGCAGTACTTC	CASRTNGVPGYEQYF	TRBV19	TRBJ2-7	.	.
TGTGCCAGCAGTCCCGGACAGGGTACCCTCTCTGGGGCCAACGTCCTGACTTTC	CASSPGQGTLSGANVLTF	TRBV27	TRBJ2-6	TRBD1	.
TGTGCCAGCAGCTTAGGGTACAGGGGTGACTATGGCTACACCTTC	CASSLGYRGDYGYTF	TRBV7-8	TRBJ1-2	TRBD1	.
TGTGCCAGCAGCCCTGGGGTGGGGAACTCTGGGGCCAACGTCCTGACTTTC	CASSPGVGNSGANVLTF	TRBV7-6	TRBJ2-6	.	.
TGCGCCAGCAGCCAAGGGGAAGGGGAAAAACTGTTTTTT	CASSQGEGEKLFF	TRBV4-1	TRBJ1-4	.	.
TGTGCCAGCAGATTGCAGGAGGGCACTGAAGCTTTCTTT	CASRLQEGTEAFF	TRBV6-6	TRBJ1-1	.	.
TGTGCCAGCAGTTGGGACAGGGTAAGGAATCAGCCCCAGCATTTT	CASSWDRVRNQPQHF	TRBV6-5	TRBJ1-5	TRBD1	.
TGTGCCAGCAGCCAAGACCTCCGGGACTTGGATGAAGCTTTCTTT	CASSQDLRDLDEAFF	TRBV3-1/TRBV3-2	TRBJ1-1	.	.
TGTGCCAGCAGTTTAGCCATGAACACTGAAGCTTTCTTT	CASSLAMNTEAFF	TRBV12-3/TRBV12-4	TRBJ1-1	.	.
TGTGCCAGCAGTTTATCTTTTGGGGGGGGTTATGATACTGAAAAACTGTTTTTT	CASSLSFGGGYDTEKLFF	TRBV27	TRBJ1-4	.	.
TGTGCCAGTAGTATTTCGGCCGGGGAAGGCAATCAGCCCCAGCATTTT	CASSISAGEGNQPQHF	TRBV19	TRBJ1-5	.	.
TGTGCCACCAGCAGAGTGGTAGGAAATAATTCACCCCTCCACTTT	CATSRVVGNNSPLHF	TRBV15	TRBJ1-6	.	.
TGTGCCAGCAGCTTCCAGGGTCGCACCTACGAGCAGTACTTC	CASSFQGRTYEQYF	TRBV7-2	TRBJ2-7	.	.
TGTGCCAGCAGCCAACAGGGGGCCGGGGAGCTGTTTTTT	CASSQQGAGELFF	TRBV14	TRBJ2-2	TRBD1	.
TGTGCCAGCAGTTTAGCCGGCTACGAGCAGTACTTC	CASSLAGYEQYF	TRBV12-3/TRBV12-4	TRBJ2-7	.	.
TGTGCCAGCAGCTTAGTTACGAACACTGAAGCTTTCTTT	CASSLVTNTEAFF	TRBV11-2	TRBJ1-1	.	.
TGTGCCAGCAGCTTAGTAGGGAATTTTAATTCACCCCTCCACTTT	CASSLVGNFNSPLHF	TRBV7-9	TRBJ1-6	.	.
TGTGCCAGCAGCATACCGGGACAGGGGTGGAGGAATGAGCAGTTCTTC	CASSIPGQGWRNEQFF	TRBV6-4	TRBJ2-1	TRBD1	.
TGTGCCAGCAGCCACGCCGGGGAGCTGTTTTTT	CASSHAGELFF	TRBV3-1/TRBV3-2	TRBJ2-2	.	.
TGCGCCAGCACTCCCGGGACAGGGTATGGCGGCTACACCTTC	CASTPGTGYGGYTF	TRBV5-1	TRBJ1-2	TRBD1	.
TGTGCCAGCAGCTTAAATGGAAACGGTGAAGCTTTCTTT	CASSLNGNGEAFF	TRBV7-3	TRBJ1-1	.	.
TGTGCCACCAGTGATTCTAGGAGGGGGTCACAACAAGCATCACGTTCCCTACGAGACGAGCAGTACTTC	CATSDSRRGSQQASRSLRDEQYF	TRBV24-1	TRBJ2-7	.	few
TGTGCCAGCAGCTTAGGCCTTGACAGGGGGCTTTACGGCTACACCTTC	CASSLGLDRGLYGYTF	TRBV7-9	TRBJ1-2	TRBD1	.
TGTGCCAGTAGTATCATGCCAGGGGCTCGTGAAGCTTTCTTT	CASSIMPGAREAFF	TRBV19	TRBJ1-1	.	once
TGTGCCAGCAGCCCCCGGCGGGGGACAGGGGCTTTCTTT	CASSPRRGTGAFF	TRBV12-3/TRBV12-4	TRBJ1-1	TRBD1	.
TGTGCCAGCAGCGGCCGGGACAGGGGCTACGAGCAGTACTTC	CASSGRDRGYEQYF	TRBV7-9	TRBJ2-7	TRBD1	.
TGTGCCAGCAGCTTAACTTTAGTAAGCGGCTACACCTTC	CASSLTLVSGYTF	TRBV7-9	TRBJ1-2	.	.
TGTGCCAGCAGCTTAACCTACGAGCAGTACTTC	CASSLTYEQYF	TRBV11-2	TRBJ2-7	.	.
TGTGCTAGTGGTTTGCAGGGCACCGGGGAGCTGTTTTTT	CASGLQGTGELFF	TRBV12-5	TRBJ2-2	.	.
TGTGCCAGCAGCTTGGGACATACTAATGAAAAACTGTTTTTT	CASSLGHTNEKLFF	TRBV3-1/TRBV3-2	TRBJ1-4	.	.
TGTGCCATCAGTTACGGGACAGGGAACTACGAGCAGTACTTC	CAISYGTGNYEQYF	TRBV10-3	TRBJ2-7	TRBD1	.
TGTGCCAGCAGCTTTGGGAGGAGGGACACTGAAGCTTTCTTT	CASSFGRRDTEAFF	TRBV5-6	TRBJ1-1	.	once
TGTGCTGTACAGACAGGGGCGAACACCGGGGAGCTGTTTTTT	CAVQTGANTGELFF	TRBV6-5	TRBJ2-2	TRBD1	.